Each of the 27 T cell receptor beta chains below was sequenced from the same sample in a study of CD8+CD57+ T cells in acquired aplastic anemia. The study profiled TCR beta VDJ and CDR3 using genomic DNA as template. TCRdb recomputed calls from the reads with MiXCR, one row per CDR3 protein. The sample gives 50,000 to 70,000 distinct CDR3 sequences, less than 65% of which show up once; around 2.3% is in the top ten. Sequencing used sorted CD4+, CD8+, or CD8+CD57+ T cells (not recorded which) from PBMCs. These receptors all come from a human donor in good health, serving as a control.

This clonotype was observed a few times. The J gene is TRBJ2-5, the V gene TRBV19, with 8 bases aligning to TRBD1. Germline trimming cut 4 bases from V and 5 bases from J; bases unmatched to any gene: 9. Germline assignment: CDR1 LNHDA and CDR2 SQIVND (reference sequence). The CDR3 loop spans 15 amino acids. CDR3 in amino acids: CASSTTGGWKETQYF. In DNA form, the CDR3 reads TGTGCCAGTAGTACAACAGGGGGATGGAAGGAGACCCAGTACTTC.

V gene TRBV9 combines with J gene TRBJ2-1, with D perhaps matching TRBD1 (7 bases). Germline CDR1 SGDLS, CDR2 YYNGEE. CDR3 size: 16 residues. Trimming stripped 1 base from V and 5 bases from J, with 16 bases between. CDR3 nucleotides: TGTGCCAGCAGCGTACTCTCCCAGGGGGGAAACAATGAGCAGTTCTTC. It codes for CASSVLSQGGNNEQFF.

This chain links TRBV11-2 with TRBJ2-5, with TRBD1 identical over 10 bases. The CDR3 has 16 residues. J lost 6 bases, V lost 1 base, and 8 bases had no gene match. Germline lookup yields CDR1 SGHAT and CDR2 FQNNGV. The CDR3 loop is CASSLARTGGQQTQYF. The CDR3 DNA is TGTGCCAGCAGCTTAGCTCGGACAGGGGGACAGCAGACCCAGTACTTC.

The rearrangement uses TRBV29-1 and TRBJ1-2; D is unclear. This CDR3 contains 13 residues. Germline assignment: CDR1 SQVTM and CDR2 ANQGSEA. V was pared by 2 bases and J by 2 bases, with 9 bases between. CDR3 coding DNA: TGCAGCGTTGAATCGACGGAAAACTATGGCTACACCTTC. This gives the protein CSVESTENYGYTF.

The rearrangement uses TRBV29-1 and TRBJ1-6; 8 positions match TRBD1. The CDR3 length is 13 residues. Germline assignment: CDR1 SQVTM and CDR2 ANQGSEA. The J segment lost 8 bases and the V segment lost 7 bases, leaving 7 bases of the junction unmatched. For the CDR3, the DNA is TGCAGCGCCGGGGACAGGTACGATTCACCCCTCCACTTT. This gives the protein CSAGDRYDSPLHF.

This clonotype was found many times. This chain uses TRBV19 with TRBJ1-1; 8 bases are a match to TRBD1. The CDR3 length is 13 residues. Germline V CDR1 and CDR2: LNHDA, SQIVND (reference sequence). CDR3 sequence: CASKGQANTEAFF. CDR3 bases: TGTGCGTCAAAGGGACAGGCGAACACTGAAGCTTTCTTT. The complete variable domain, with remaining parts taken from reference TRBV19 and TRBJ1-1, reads DGGITQSPKYLFRKEGQNVTLSCEQNLNHDAMYWYRQDPGQGLRLIYYSQIVNDFQKGDIAEGYSVSREKKESFPLTVTSAQKNPTAFYLCASKGQANTEAFFGQGTRLTVV.

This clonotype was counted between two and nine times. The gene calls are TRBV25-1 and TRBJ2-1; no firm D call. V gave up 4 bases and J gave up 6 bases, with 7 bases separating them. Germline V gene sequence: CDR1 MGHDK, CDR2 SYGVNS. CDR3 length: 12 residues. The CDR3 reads CASSVGVNEQFF. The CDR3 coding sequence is TGTGCCAGCAGTGTAGGTGTCAATGAGCAGTTCTTC.

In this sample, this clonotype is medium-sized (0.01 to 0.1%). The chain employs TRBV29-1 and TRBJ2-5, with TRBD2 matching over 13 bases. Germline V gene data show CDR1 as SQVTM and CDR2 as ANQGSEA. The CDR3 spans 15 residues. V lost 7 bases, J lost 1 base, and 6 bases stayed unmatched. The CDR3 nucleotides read TGCAGCGCTAGGAGGACTAGCGGGAGCCAAGAGACCCAGTACTTC. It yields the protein CSARRTSGSQETQYF.

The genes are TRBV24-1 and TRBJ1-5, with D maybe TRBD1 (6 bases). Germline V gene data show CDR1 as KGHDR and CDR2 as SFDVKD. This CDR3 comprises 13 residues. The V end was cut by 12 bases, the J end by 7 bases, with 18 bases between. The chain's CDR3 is CAAARQDGQPQHF. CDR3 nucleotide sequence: TGTGCCGCCGCCCGACAGGATGGACAGCCCCAGCATTTT.

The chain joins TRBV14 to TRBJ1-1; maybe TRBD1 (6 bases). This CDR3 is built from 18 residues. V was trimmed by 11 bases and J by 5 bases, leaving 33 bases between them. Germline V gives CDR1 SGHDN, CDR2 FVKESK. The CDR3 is CASRVAGNTGGRRTEAFF. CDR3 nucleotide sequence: TGTGCCTCTAGGGTAGCGGGGAACACCGGGGGGCGCAGGACTGAAGCTTTCTTT.

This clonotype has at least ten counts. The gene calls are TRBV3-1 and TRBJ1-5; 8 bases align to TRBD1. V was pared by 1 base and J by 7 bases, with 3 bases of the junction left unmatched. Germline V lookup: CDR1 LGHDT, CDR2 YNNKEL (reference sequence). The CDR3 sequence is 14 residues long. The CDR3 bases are TGTGCCAGCAGCCAAGGACAGGGGCGCCAGCCCCAGCATTTT. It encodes CASSQGQGRQPQHF.

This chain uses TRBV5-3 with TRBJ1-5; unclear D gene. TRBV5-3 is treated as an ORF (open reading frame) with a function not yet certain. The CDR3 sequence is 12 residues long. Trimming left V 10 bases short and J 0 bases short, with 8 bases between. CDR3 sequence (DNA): TGTGCCGGAAAGTATAGCAATCAGCCCCAGCATTTT. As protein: CAGKYSNQPQHF.

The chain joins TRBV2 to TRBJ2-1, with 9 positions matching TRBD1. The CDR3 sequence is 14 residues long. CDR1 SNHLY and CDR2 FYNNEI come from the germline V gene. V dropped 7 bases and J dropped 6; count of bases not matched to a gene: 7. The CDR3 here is CASNQQGAVNEQFF. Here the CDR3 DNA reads TGTGCCAGCAATCAACAGGGGGCGGTCAATGAGCAGTTCTTC.

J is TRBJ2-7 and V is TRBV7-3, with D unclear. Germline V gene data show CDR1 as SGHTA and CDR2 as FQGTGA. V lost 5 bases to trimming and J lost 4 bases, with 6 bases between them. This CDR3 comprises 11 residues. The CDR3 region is CASSPSYEQYF. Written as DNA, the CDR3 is TGTGCCAGCAGCCCCTCGTACGAGCAGTACTTC.

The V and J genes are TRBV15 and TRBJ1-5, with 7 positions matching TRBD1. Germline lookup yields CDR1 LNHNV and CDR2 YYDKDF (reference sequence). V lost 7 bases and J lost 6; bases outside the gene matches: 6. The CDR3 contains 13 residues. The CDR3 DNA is TGTGCCACCAACACAGGGGCATTTCAGCCCCAGCATTTT. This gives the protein CATNTGAFQPQHF.

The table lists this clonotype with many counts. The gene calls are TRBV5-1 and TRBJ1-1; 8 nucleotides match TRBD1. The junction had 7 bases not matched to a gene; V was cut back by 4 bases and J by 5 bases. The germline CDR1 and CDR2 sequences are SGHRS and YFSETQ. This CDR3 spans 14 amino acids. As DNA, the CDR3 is TGCGCCAGCAGCGTGGGACAGGCTGGGACTGAAGCTTTCTTT. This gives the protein CASSVGQAGTEAFF.

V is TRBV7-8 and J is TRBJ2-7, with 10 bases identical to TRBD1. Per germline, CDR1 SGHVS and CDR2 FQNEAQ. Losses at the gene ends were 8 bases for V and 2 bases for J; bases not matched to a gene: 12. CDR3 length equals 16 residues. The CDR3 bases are TGTGCCAGCTCACCTTATTCCGGGACAGGGGCCTACGAGCAGTACTTC. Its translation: CASSPYSGTGAYEQYF.

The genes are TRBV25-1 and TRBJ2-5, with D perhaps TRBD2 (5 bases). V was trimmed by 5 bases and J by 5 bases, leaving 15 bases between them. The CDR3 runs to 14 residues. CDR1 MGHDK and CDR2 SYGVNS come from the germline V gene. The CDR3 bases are TGTGCCAGCAGTATCCGTGCGGGTAGGGAGACCCAGTACTTC. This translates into CASSIRAGRETQYF.

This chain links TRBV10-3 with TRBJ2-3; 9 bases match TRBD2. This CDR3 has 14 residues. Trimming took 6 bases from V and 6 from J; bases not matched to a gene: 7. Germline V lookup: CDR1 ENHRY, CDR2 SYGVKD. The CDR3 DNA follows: TGTGCCATCAGAGGGGGCGGGGGGGCCGATACGCAGTATTTT. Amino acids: CAIRGGGGADTQYF.

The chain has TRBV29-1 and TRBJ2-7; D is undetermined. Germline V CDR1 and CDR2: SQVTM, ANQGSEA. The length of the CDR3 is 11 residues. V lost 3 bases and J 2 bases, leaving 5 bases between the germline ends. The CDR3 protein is CSVEWAYEQYF. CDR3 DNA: TGCAGCGTTGAGTGGGCCTACGAGCAGTACTTC.

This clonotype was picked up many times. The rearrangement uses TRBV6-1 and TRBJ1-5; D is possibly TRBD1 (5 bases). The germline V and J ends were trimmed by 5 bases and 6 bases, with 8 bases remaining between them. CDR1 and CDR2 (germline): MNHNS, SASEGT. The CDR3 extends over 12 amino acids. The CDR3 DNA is TGTGCCAGCAGTAGCAGGGCTCAGCCCCAGCATTTT. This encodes CASSSRAQPQHF.

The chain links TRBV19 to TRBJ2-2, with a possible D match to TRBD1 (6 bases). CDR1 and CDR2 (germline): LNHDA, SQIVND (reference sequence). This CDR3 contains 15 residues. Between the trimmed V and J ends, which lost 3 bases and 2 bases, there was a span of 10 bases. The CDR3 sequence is CASSITGFNTGELFF. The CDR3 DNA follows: TGTGCCAGTAGTATTACAGGGTTCAACACCGGGGAGCTGTTTTTT.

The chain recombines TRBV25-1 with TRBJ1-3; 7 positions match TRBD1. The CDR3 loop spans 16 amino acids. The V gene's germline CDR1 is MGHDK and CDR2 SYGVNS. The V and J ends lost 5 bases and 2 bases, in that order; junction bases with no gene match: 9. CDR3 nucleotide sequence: TGTGCCAGCAGTCCCCAAGGACAGGCAACTGGAAACACCATATATTTT. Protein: CASSPQGQATGNTIYF.

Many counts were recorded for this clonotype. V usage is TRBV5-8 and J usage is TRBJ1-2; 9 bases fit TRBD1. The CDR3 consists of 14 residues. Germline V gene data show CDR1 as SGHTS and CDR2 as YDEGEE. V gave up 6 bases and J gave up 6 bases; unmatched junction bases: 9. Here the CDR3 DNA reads TGTGCCAGCACCCTTGACAGGGGGACGGATGGCTACACCTTC. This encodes CASTLDRGTDGYTF.

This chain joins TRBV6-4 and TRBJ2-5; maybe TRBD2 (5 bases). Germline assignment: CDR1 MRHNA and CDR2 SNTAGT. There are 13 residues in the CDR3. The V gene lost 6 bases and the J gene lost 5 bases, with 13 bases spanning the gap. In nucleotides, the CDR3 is TGTGCCAGCAGACCAGCGGTAGGGGAGACCCAGTACTTC. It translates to CASRPAVGETQYF.

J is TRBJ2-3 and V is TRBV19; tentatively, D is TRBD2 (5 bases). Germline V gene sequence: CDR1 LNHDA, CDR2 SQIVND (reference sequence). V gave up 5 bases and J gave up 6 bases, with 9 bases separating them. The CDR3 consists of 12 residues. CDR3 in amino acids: CASSDRGDTQYF. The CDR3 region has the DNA TGTGCCAGTAGTGATCGCGGGGATACGCAGTATTTT.

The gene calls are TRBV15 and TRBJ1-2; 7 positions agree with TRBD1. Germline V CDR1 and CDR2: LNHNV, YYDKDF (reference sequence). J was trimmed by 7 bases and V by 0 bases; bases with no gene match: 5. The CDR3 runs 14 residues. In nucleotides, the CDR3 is TGTGCCACCAGCAGAGATAAGGGGGCGGCTGGCTACACCTTC. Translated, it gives CATSRDKGAAGYTF.